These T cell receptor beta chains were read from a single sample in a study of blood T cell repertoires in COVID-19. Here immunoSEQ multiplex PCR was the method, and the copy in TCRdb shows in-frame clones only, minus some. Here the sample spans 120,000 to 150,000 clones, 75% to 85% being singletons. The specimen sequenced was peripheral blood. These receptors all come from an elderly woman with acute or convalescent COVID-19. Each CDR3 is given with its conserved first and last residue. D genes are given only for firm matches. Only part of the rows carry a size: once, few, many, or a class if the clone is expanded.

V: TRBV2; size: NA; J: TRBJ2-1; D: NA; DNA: TGTGCCAGCAGTGAAGAGAGACTCCCAAATGAGCAGTTCTTC; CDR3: CASSEERLPNEQFF
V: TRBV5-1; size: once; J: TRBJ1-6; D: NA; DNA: TGCGCCAGCAGCTTGGCGGCAGGGATTGCTGTGCATTCACCCCTCCACTTT; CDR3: CASSLAAGIAVHSPLHF
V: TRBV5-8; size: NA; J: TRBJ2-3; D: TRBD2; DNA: TGTGCCAGCAGCTTGGCGTTGCGCGGGGGGGCCACAGATACGCAGTATTTT; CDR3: CASSLALRGGATDTQYF
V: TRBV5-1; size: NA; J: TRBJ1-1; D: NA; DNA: TGCGCCAGCAGCGTAAAGGACTGGAAGAACACTGAAGCTTTCTTT; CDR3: CASSVKDWKNTEAFF
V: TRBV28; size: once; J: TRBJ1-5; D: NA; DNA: TGTGCCAGCAGTTTAGCTGGGAGGGGGAGTCAGCCCCAGCATTTT; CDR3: CASSLAGRGSQPQHF
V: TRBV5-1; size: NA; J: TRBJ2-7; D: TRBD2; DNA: TGCGCCAGCAGCAGGGAGGGGTACGAGCAGTACTTC; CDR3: CASSREGYEQYF
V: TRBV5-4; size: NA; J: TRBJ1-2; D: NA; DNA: TGTGCCAGCAGCTTGGGTGGCAGGTACTATGGCTACACCTTC; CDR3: CASSLGGRYYGYTF
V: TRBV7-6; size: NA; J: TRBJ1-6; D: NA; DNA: TGTGCCAGCAGCCCAGCAGGGAGGTTTCCTCTCCACTTT; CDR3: CASSPAGRFPLHF
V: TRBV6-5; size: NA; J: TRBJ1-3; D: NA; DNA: TGTGCCAGCAGCTACCGAGGACTGCCTGGAAACACCATATATTTT; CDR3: CASSYRGLPGNTIYF
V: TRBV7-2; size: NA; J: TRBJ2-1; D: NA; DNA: TGTGCCAGCAGCTCCGGGGGGCCATACAATGAGCAGTTCTTC; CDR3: CASSSGGPYNEQFF
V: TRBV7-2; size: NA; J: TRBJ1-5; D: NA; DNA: TGTGCCAGCAGCTTAACGGGAGGGTCCCCCTTACCCCAGCATTTT; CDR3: CASSLTGGSPLPQHF
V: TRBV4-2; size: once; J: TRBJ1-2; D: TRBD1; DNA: TGTGCCAGCAGCCAAGATTTTACAGGGGCTAACTATGGCTACACCTTC; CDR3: CASSQDFTGANYGYTF
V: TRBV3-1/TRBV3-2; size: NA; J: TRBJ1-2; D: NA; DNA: TGTGCCAGCAGCCAAGCGGCGGGGAACTATGGCTACACCTTC; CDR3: CASSQAAGNYGYTF
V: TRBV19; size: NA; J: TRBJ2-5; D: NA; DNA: TGTGCCAGTAGTAGCCAATCTACCGGGGAGACCCAGTACTTC; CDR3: CASSSQSTGETQYF
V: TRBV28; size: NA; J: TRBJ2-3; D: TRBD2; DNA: TGTGCCAGCAGTTCGGTACTAGCGGGAGGGCCACGGAATACGCAGTATTTT; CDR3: CASSSVLAGGPRNTQYF
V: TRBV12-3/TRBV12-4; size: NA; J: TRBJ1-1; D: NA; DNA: TGTGCCAGCAGTTCTTCCGTCAGGACTGAAGCTTTCTTT; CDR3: CASSSSVRTEAFF
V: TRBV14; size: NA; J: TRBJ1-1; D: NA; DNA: TGTGCCAGCAGCCCCTTAATAACAGGTGAAGCTTTCTTT; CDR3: CASSPLITGEAFF
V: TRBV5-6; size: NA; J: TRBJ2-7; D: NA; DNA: TGTGCCAGCAGCATCGGTGGGGGGTCCTACGAGCAGTACTTC; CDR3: CASSIGGGSYEQYF
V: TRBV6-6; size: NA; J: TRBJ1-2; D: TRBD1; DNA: TGTGCCAGCAGTTTTTCTTACAGGGGGCGTCCCTATGGCTACACCTTC; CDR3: CASSFSYRGRPYGYTF
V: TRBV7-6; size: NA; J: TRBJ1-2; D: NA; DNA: TGTGCCAGCAGCCCCATCCCTGGGGGGTCCTATGGCTACACCTTC; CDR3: CASSPIPGGSYGYTF
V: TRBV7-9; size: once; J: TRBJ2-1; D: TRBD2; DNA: TGTGCCAGCACCTGGACTAGCGGGAGGGATGAGCAGTTCTTC; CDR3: CASTWTSGRDEQFF
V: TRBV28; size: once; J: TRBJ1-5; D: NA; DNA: TGTGCCAGCGAGCCGCAGGGGTGGGGTTATAGCAATCAGCCCCAGCATTTT; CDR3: CASEPQGWGYSNQPQHF
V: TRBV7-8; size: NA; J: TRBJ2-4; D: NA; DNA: TGTGCCAGCAGCCAACGCCGCGCAGGACTGAAAAACATTCAGTACTTC; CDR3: CASSQRRAGLKNIQYF
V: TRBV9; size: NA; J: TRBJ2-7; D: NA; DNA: TGTGCCAGCAGCCCCCACCGGACTGCCAGTAACTACGAGCAGTACTTC; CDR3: CASSPHRTASNYEQYF
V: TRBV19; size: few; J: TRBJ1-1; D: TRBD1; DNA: TGTGCCAGTAGACAGGGACAGGGGTTTTACACTGAAGCTTTCTTT; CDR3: CASRQGQGFYTEAFF
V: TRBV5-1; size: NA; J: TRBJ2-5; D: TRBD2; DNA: TGCGCCAGCAGCGTGCCGACTAGCGGGGAACAAGAGACCCAGTACTTC; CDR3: CASSVPTSGEQETQYF
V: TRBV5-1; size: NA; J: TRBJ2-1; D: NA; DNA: TGCGCCAGCAGCTTTAGTCAGGGCACCTACAATGAGCAGTTCTTC; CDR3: CASSFSQGTYNEQFF
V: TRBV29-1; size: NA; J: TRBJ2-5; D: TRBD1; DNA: TGCAGCGTGGCAGTGACAGGGGTAGAGACCCAGTACTTC; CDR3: CSVAVTGVETQYF
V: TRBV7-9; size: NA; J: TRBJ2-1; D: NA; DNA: TGTGCCAGCAGCTTACAATATAGCTATTTTTCCCCCTACAATGAGCAGTTCTTC; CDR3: CASSLQYSYFSPYNEQFF
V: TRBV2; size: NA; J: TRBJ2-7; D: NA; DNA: TGTGCCAGCACCCCGGGTAGCTACGAGCAGTACTTC; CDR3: CASTPGSYEQYF
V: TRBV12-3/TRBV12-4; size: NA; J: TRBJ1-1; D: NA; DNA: TGTGCCAGCAGTTTAGCGCGCGACCGGGGAGCTTTCTTT; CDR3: CASSLARDRGAFF
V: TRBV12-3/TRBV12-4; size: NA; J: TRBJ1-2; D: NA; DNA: TGTGCCAGCAGCTTAAACAGGGTCCCTGGCTACACCTTC; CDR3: CASSLNRVPGYTF
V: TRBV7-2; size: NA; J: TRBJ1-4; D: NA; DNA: TGTGCCAGCAGCGACGCGCGGGGTGAAAAACTGTTTTTT; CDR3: CASSDARGEKLFF
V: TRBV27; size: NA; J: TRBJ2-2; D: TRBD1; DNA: TGTGCCAGCAGTTTATCGGGGACAGGGGCCGGGGAGCTGTTTTTT; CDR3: CASSLSGTGAGELFF
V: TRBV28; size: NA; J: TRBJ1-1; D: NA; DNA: TGTGCCAGTCTCGGGGGGTTTCACACTGAAGCTTTCTTT; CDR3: CASLGGFHTEAFF
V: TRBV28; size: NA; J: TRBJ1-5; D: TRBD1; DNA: TGTGCCAGCAGGATACAGGGGCAGCCCCAGCATTTT; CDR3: CASRIQGQPQHF
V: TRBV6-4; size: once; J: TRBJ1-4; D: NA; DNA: TGTGCCAGCAGGGTGACCCCCAGGGCTAAACTGTTTTTT; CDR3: CASRVTPRAKLFF
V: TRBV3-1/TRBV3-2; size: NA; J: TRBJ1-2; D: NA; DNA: TGTGCCAGCAGCCGGGACACCGGTCCCTATGGCTACACCTTC; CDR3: CASSRDTGPYGYTF
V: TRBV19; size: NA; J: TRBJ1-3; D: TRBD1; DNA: TGTGCCAGTAGGCGTGGAGGACAGGGCTCCGGAAACACCATATATTTT; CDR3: CASRRGGQGSGNTIYF